This TCR beta chain is drawn from a study of Ad26.COV2.S vaccination and SARS-CoV-2 variants. Study-level points and caveats: Estimates derived from TCR breadth and depth analyses may have underestimated total T cell responses.

Treatment defined: 15 to 20 received Ad26.COV2.S at low or high dose, single or two shots; several received placebo; per-sample allocation not given. Sampling occurred on day 63 after the first vaccine or placebo injection. Clones were read by immunoSEQ multiplex PCR, and TCRdb kept only the in-frame ones, dropping some. The data show 380,000 or so clones, around 82% seen once. In regard to this clone: Its target is not known.

The input for sequencing was peripheral blood, taken in a trial of Ad26.COV2.S vaccine versus placebo. The source of this sequence is a person between 18 and 65 years old who received the Ad26.COV2.S COVID-19 vaccine or a placebo.

CDR3: CASSAGQPNEKLFF. DNA for the CDR3: TGTGCCAGCAGCGCGGGGCAACCTAATGAAAAACTGTTTTTT. J is TRBJ1-4 and V is TRBV9, with D perhaps matching TRBD1 (5 bases). This CDR3 comprises 14 residues. Germline assignment: CDR1 SGDLS and CDR2 YYNGEE. Trimming cost V 3 bases and J 3 bases, with 9 bases left between them.